Only a few counts were recorded for the clone carrying this T cell receptor (beta chain). Its specificity is not known. Per the germline V gene, CDR1 is LGHDT and CDR2 is YNNKEL (reference sequence). J gave up 6 bases and V 3 bases, and 2 bases lay outside the gene matches. The CDR3 covers 13 residues. The source of the sample is a study of neurological immune-mediated disorders. Synthesis of cDNA used 5'RACE (with 10-nucleotide random UMIs). TCRdb re-called the 5' RACE reads through MiXCR, storing one row per CDR3 protein. The table has about 55,000 distinct CDR3 sequences, more than 3% seen once. Study observations and caveats: Association with the multiple sclerosis repertoire cluster was not found for any clinical or MRI feature. No CDR3 amino acid sequences were shared by expanded clones across subjects, suggesting private repertoires in all groups.

V usage is TRBV3-1 and J usage is TRBJ1-1; 9 bases line up with TRBD1. This sequence was found in a woman aged 40 to 49 with multiple sclerosis. Sequenced material: CD4+ T cells from blood. CDR3 DNA: TGTGCCAGCAGCCAGGGGACAGGGTCTGAAGCTTTCTTT. Encoded protein: CASSQGTGSEAFF.